The clone carrying this T cell receptor (beta chain) was picked up many times. Its specificity is unknown. TCRdb passed the reads through MiXCR, listing each CDR3 protein once. The sample comprises some 500,000 distinct CDR3 sequences, over 35% of which are singletons, and about half rests with the top ten. CDR3 size: 13 residues. The V and J ends lost 7 bases and 3 bases respectively, with 12 bases between them. In germline, CDR1 is SGHTA, CDR2 FQGNSA. The data are from a study of T cell repertoires in cytomegalovirus infection. Study details: CMV epitopes, recently identified HLA-C-restricted and well-studied HLA-B-restricted, were used. CMV infection plus the matching HLA type was flagged by public TCR beta signatures. Regarding the study as a whole: Summed frequency of public TCR beta families distinguished CMV carriers with the relevant HLA. Dominant in the ex vivo response were TCR beta clonotypes restricted by HLA-C and specific for CMV.

The input for sequencing was cultured PBMCs, taken from culture after CMV antigen stimulation. The J gene is TRBJ2-5, the V gene TRBV7-2; D is tentatively TRBD1 or TRBD2 (5 bases each). This sequence originates from a human donor in good health (CMV status not recorded). Some clones in this sample may be carry-over from other donors' samples. CDR3 in amino acids: CASTVGVKETQYF. The DNA for the CDR3 is TGTGCCAGCACCGTGGGGGTGAAAGAGACCCAGTACTTC.